This T cell receptor (beta chain) was recovered during a study of T cell responses to AZD1222 COVID-19 vaccine. The table came from immunoSEQ multiplex PCR; TCRdb's copy has only in-frame clones and leaves some out. This sample has fewer than 150,000 clones, with around 87% found just once. V gave up 3 bases and J gave up 7 bases, with 12 bases separating them. The CDR3 consists of 14 residues. CDR1 is KGHSH and CDR2 is LQKENI in the germline V gene. The clonotype was recovered from an adult in good health. The chain is built from TRBV18 and TRBJ1-4; D ambiguous. The sample in question was peripheral blood, obtained on day 0 of AZD1222 vaccination. CDR3 bases: TGTGCCAGCTCACCCCGCGAAAGACTTGAAAAACTGTTTTTT. This sequence encodes CASSPRERLEKLFF.